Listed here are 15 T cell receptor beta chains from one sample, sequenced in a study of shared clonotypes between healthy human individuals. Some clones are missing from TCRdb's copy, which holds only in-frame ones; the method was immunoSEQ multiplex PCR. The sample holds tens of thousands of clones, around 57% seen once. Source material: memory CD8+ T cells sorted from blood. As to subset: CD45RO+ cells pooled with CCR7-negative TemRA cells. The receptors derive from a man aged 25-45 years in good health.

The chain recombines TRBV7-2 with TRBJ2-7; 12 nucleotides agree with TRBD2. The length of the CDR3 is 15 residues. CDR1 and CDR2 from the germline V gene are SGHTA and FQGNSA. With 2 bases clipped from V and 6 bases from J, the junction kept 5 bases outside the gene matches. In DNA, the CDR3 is TGTGCCAGCAGCTTAACCGGACTAGCGGGACTCGAGCAGTACTTC. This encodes CASSLTGLAGLEQYF.

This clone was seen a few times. The CDR3 region has the DNA TGTGCCAGCAGCCCTAGCACGGGGAACAAAATCTATGGCTACACCTTC. The encoded protein is CASSPSTGNKIYGYTF. The chain recombines TRBV7-9 with TRBJ1-2, with D uncertain. Germline V gene lookup returns CDR1 SEHNR and CDR2 FQNEAQ (reference sequence). CDR3 length: 16 residues. Trimming cost V 5 bases and J 4 bases, with 20 bases left between them. Filled out from reference TRBV7-9 and TRBJ1-2, the complete variable domain reads DTGVSQNPRHKITKRGQNVTFRCDPISEHNRLYWYRQTLGQGPEFLTYFQNEAQLEKSRLLSDRFSAERPKGSFSTLEIQRTEQGDSAMYLCASSPSTGNKIYGYTFGSGTRLTVV.

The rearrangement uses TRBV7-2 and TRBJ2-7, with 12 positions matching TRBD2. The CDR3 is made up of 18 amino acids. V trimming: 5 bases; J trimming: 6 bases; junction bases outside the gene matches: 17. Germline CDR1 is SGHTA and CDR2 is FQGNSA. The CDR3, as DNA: TGTGCCAGCAGCCTACAAGCTGGACTAGCGGGGCTCACTATCGAGCAGTACTTC. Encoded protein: CASSLQAGLAGLTIEQYF.

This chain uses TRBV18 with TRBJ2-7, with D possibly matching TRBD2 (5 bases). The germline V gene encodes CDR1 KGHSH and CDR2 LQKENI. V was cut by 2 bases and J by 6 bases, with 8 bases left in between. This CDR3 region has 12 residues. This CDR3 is CASSPTSGEQYF. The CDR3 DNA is TGTGCCAGCTCACCAACCAGCGGCGAGCAGTACTTC.

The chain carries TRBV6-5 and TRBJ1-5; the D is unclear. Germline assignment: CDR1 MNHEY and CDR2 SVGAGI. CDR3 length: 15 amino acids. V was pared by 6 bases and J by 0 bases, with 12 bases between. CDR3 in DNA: TGTGCCAGCAGCCGTGACCGCTATAGCAATCAGCCCCAGCATTTT. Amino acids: CASSRDRYSNQPQHF.

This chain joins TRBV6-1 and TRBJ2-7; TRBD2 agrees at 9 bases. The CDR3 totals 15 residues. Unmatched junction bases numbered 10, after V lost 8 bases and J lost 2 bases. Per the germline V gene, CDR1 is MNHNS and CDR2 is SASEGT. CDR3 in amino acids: CASQPMAGGAYEQYF. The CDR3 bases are TGTGCCAGCCAACCTATGGCGGGAGGGGCCTACGAGCAGTACTTC.

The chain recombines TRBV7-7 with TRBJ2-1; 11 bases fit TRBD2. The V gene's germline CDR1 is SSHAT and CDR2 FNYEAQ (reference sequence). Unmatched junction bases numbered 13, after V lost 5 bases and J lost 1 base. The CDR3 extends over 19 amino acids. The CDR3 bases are TGTGCCAGCAGCCCTGGACTAGCGGGCCCCTTGAGGTCCTACAATGAGCAGTTCTTC. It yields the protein CASSPGLAGPLRSYNEQFF. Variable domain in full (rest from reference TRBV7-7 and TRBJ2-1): GAGVSQSPRYKVTKRGQDVTLRCDPISSHATLYWYQQALGQGPEFLTYFNYEAQPDKSGLPSDRFSAERPEGSISTLTIQRTEQRDSAMYRCASSPGLAGPLRSYNEQFFGPGTRLTVL.

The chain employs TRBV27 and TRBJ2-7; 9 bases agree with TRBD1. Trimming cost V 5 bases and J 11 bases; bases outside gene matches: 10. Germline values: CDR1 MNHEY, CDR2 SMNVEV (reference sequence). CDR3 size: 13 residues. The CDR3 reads CASSLQVWDREYF. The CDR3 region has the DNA TGTGCCAGCAGTCTTCAGGTCTGGGACAGGGAGTACTTC.

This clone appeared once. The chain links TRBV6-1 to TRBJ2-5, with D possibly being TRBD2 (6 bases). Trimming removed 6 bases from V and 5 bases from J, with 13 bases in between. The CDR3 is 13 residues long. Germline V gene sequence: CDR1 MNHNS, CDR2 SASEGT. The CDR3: CASRQRETETQYF. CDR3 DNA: TGTGCCAGCAGGCAACGGGAGACGGAGACCCAGTACTTC.

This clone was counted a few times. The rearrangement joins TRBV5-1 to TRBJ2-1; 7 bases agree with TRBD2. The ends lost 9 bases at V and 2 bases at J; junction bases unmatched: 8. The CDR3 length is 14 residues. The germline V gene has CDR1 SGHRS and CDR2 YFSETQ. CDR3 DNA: TGCGCCACCGGGTCGGGGGGAACCTACAATGAGCAGTTCTTC. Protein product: CATGSGGTYNEQFF.

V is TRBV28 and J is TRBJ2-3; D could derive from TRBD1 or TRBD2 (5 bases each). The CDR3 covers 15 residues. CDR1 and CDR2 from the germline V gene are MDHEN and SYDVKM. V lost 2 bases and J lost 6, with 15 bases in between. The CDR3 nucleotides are TGTGCCAGCAGTTTAGGGGACGAGGATGAGGATACGCAGTATTTT. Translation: CASSLGDEDEDTQYF.

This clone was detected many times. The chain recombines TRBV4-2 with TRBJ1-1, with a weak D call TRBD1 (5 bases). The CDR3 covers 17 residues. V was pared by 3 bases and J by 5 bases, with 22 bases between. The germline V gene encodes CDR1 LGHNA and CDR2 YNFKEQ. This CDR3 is CASSHRLGRRRMTEAFF. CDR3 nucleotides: TGTGCCAGCAGCCACCGTTTGGGGCGCCGGAGGATGACTGAAGCTTTCTTT.

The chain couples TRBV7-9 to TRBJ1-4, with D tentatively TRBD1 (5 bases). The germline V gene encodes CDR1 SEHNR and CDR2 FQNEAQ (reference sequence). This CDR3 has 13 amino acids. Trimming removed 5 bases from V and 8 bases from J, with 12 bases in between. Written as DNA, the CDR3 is TGTGCCAGCAGCCCTCAGGGAAGGGAAAAACTGTTTTTT. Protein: CASSPQGREKLFF.

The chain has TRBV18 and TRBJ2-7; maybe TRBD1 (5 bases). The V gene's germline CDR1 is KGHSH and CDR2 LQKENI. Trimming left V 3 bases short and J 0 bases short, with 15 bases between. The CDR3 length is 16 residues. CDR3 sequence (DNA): TGTGCCAGCTCACCTTCTCAGGGTGGAAGCTCCTACGAGCAGTACTTC. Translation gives CASSPSQGGSSYEQYF.

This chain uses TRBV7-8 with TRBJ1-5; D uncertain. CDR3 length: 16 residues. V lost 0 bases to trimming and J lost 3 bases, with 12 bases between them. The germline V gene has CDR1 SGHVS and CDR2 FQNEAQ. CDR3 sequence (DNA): TGTGCCAGCAGCTTAGCGGTTGGGCCGGCCAATCAGCCCCAGCATTTT. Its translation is CASSLAVGPANQPQHF.